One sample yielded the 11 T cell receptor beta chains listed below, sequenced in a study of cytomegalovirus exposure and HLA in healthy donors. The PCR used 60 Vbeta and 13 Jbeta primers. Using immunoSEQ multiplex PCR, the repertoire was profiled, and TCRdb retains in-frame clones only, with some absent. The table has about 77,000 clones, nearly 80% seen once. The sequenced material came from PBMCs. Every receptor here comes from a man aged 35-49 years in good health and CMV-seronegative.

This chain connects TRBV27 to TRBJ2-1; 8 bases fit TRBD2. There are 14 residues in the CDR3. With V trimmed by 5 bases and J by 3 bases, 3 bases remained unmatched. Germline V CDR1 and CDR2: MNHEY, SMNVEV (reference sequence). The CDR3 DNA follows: TGTGCCAGCAGTCGGGGGGGAAACTACAATGAGCAGTTCTTC. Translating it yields CASSRGGNYNEQFF.

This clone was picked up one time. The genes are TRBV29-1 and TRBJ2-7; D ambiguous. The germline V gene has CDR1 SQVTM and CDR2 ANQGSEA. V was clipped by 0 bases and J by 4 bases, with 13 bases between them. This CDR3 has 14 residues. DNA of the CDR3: TGCAGCGTTGAAGATCCTGTAGGAGATTACGAGCAGTACTTC. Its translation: CSVEDPVGDYEQYF.

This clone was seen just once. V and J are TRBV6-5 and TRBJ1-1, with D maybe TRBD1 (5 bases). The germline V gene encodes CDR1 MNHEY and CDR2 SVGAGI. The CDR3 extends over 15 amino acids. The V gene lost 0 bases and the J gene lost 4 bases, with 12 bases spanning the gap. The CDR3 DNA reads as TGTGCCAGCAGTTACTCCGGGGGAAGTGGCACTGAAGCTTTCTTT. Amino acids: CASSYSGGSGTEAFF.

The CDR3 loop is CASSPRLAGASDEQYF. CDR3 sequence (DNA): TGTGCCAGTAGTCCGAGACTAGCGGGAGCGTCCGACGAGCAGTACTTC. The V and J genes are TRBV19 and TRBJ2-7, with 12 bases matching TRBD2. This CDR3 spans 16 amino acids. Trimming cost V 5 bases and J 5 bases; bases outside gene matches: 10. Germline loops: CDR1 LNHDA, CDR2 SQIVND (reference sequence).

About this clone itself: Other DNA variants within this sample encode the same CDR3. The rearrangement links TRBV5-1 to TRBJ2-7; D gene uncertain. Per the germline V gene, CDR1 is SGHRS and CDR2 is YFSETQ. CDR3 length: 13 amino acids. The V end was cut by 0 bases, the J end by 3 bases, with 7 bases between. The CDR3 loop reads CASSLGQIYEQYF. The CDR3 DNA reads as TGCGCCAGCAGCTTGGGTCAGATCTACGAGCAGTACTTC. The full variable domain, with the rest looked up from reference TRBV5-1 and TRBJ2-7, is KAGVTQTPRYLIKTRGQQVTLSCSPISGHRSVSWYQQTPGQGLQFLFEYFSETQRNKGNFPGRFSGRQFSNSRSEMNVSTLELGDSALYLCASSLGQIYEQYFGPGTRLTVT.

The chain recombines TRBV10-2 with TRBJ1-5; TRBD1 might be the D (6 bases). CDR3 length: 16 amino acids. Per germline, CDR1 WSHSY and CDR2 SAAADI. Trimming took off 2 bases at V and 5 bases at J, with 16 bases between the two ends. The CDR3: CASSETQWGGYQPQHF. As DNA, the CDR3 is TGCGCCAGCAGTGAGACACAGTGGGGGGGCTATCAGCCCCAGCATTTT.

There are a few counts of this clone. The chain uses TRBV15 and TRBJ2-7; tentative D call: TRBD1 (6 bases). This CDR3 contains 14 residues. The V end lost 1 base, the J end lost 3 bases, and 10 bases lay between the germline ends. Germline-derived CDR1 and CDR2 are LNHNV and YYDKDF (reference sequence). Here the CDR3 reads CATSRGGTSYEQYF. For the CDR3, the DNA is TGTGCCACCAGCAGAGGGGGGACAAGCTACGAGCAGTACTTC.

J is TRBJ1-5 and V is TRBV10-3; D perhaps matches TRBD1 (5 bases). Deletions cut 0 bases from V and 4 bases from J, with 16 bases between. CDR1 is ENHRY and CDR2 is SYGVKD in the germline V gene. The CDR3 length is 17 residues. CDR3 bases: TGTGCCATCAGTGAGTCGAGAGGACAAGCCGGTAATCAGCCCCAGCATTTT. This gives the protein CAISESRGQAGNQPQHF.

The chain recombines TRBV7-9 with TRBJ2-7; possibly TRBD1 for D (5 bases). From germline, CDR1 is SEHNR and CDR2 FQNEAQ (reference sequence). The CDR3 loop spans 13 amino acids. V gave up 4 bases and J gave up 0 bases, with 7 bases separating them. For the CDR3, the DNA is TGTGCCAGCAGCTCGACAGTCTCCTACGAGCAGTACTTC. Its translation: CASSSTVSYEQYF.

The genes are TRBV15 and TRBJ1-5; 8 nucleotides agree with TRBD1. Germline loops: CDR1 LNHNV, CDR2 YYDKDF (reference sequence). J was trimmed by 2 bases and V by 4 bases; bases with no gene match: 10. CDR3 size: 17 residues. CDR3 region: CATSNEQGARGNQPQHF. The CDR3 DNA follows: TGTGCCACCAGCAATGAGCAGGGGGCTAGGGGCAATCAGCCCCAGCATTTT.

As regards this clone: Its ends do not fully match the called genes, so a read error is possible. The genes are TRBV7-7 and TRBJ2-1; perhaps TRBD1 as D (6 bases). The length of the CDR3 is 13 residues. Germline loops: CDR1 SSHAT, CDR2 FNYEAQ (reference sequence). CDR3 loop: CASSLDRDIKQFF. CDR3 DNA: TGTGCTAGCAGCTTGGACCGGGACATAAAGCAGTTCTTC.